These T cell receptor beta chains were read from a single sample in a study of identical twins. Each CDR3 protein is one row after TCRdb ran MiXCR on the 5' RACE reads. This sample has under 500,000 distinct CDR3 sequences; 13% to 15% occur once, and the top ten carry 0.8% to 1%. The same data also contributed to another study, on yellow fever vaccine responses in identical twins.

The material sequenced was CD4+ T cells sorted from blood. The receptor set was obtained from a woman between 18 and 29 years old in good health. CDR3s include the opening cysteine and the closing phenylalanine or tryptophan. The D gene is left open where the match is weak. The size of a clone is reported for some rows only, either as once, few or many, or as a class for expanded clones.

CDR3nt,CDR3aa,d_gene,j_gene,abundance,v_gene
TGTGCCAGCAGTTTAGCACACGGGGTAGGGCAGCCCCAGCATTTT,CASSLAHGVGQPQHF,.,TRBJ1-5,few,TRBV12-3/TRBV12-4
TGTGCCAGCAGCCCCCGGACTAGCGGGAGTAGGGAATACAATGAGCAGTTCTTC,CASSPRTSGSREYNEQFF,TRBD2,TRBJ2-1,.,TRBV11-1
TGTGCCAGCAGCTTACAGCGGGTCTCTGAGACCCAGTACTTC,CASSLQRVSETQYF,.,TRBJ2-5,few,TRBV7-2
TGTGCCAGTACTTCTTCGGGACAGGCGAACACCGGGGAGCTGTTTTTT,CASTSSGQANTGELFF,TRBD1,TRBJ2-2,.,TRBV19
TGTGCCAGCAGCCAAGGTTGGGGCGGGGAGACCCAGTACTTC,CASSQGWGGETQYF,.,TRBJ2-5,.,TRBV3-1
TGCAGTGCCAGACTAGCGGGGCAAGAGACCCAGTACTTC,CSARLAGQETQYF,TRBD2,TRBJ2-5,few,TRBV20-1
TGTGCCAGCAACGGAAGAGACAGGGGTCGGTACGAGCAGTACTTC,CASNGRDRGRYEQYF,TRBD1,TRBJ2-7,.,TRBV7-2
TGTGCCAGCAGCGTAGCCATGCGGGGGGCCCTCTACAATGAGCAGTTCTTC,CASSVAMRGALYNEQFF,TRBD2,TRBJ2-1,few,TRBV9
TGCAGTGCATCTGGGTTAGCCTCTAATTACGAGCAGTACTTC,CSASGLASNYEQYF,.,TRBJ2-7,few,TRBV20-1
TGTGCCTGTGCTGTGACTAGCGGATACACCGGGGAGCTGTTTTTT,CACAVTSGYTGELFF,TRBD2,TRBJ2-2,few,TRBV30
TGTGCCAGCAGCCGGGACAGTTCTAGAGAGACCCAGTACTTC,CASSRDSSRETQYF,TRBD1,TRBJ2-5,few,TRBV6-1
TGTGCCAGCAGGGGGACTAGCGGGAGCGCGGGCGAGCAGTACTTC,CASRGTSGSAGEQYF,TRBD2,TRBJ2-7,.,TRBV12-3/TRBV12-4
TGTGCCTGGAGTGTAGGGGGAAGCCCCCCAGGGGAGCTGTTTTTT,CAWSVGGSPPGELFF,.,TRBJ2-2,few,TRBV30
TGTGCCAGCAGCGTAGCAACTAGCGGAGGCACCGGGGAGCTGTTTTTT,CASSVATSGGTGELFF,TRBD2,TRBJ2-2,few,TRBV9
TGTGCCAGCAGCCAAGGGGAACGAGGCGAGCAGTACTTC,CASSQGERGEQYF,.,TRBJ2-7,few,TRBV3-1
TGTGCCAGCAGTTTAGGGGCGGGAGGGCCCCGGGTGTTCTTC,CASSLGAGGPRVFF,TRBD2,TRBJ2-1,.,TRBV12-3/TRBV12-4
TGTGCCAGCAGCACTACTAGCGGGAGGCTTGGTGAGCAGTTCTTC,CASSTTSGRLGEQFF,TRBD2,TRBJ2-1,many,TRBV12-3/TRBV12-4
TGTGCCAGCAGAGAAACGCAATACGAGCAGTACTTC,CASRETQYEQYF,.,TRBJ2-7,few,TRBV6-2/TRBV6-3
TGCAGTGCTACCCCCACACAGGGATACGCCTACGAGCAGTACTTC,CSATPTQGYAYEQYF,.,TRBJ2-7,many,TRBV20-1
TGTGCCAGCAGTTCTGGGACTAGCGGGAGGAATGAGCAGTTCTTC,CASSSGTSGRNEQFF,TRBD2,TRBJ2-1,.,TRBV5-4
TGTGCCAGCAGTCCCGGCGGGAGTATTACCGAGCAGTACTTC,CASSPGGSITEQYF,TRBD2,TRBJ2-7,few,TRBV4-2
TGTGCCAGCAGCCTCCGACAGGGGCGGTTTAGCAATCAGCCCCAGCATTTT,CASSLRQGRFSNQPQHF,TRBD1,TRBJ1-5,few,TRBV7-8
TGCAGTGTCCCGACCCTAGCGGGAGGGGCCAATGAGCAGTTCTTC,CSVPTLAGGANEQFF,TRBD2,TRBJ2-1,few,TRBV20-1
TGCAGCGTTTTTGAGCGAAACCAAGAGACCCAGTACTTC,CSVFERNQETQYF,.,TRBJ2-5,few,TRBV29-1
TGCAGTGCTAGAAAAGGGGAGGGGCAAGAGACCCAGTACTTC,CSARKGEGQETQYF,TRBD2,TRBJ2-5,.,TRBV20-1
TGTGCCAGCACCCGACAGGCGGGGAACACCGGGGAGCTGTTTTTT,CASTRQAGNTGELFF,.,TRBJ2-2,.,TRBV3-1